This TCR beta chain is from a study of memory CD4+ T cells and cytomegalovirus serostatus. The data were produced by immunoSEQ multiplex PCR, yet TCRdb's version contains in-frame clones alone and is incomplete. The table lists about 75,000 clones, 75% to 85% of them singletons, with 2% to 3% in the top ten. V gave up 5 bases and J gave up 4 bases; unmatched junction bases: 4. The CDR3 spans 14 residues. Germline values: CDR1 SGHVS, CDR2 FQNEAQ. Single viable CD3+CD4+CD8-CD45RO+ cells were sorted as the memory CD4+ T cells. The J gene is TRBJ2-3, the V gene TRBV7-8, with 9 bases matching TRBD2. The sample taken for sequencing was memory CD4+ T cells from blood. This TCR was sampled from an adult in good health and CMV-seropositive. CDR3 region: CASSQGLASDTQYF. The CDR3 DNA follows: TGTGCCAGCAGCCAGGGACTAGCCTCAGATACGCAGTATTTT. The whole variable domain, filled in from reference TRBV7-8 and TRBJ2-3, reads GAGVSQSPRYKVAKRGQDVALRCDPISGHVSLFWYQQALGQGPEFLTYFQNEAQLDKSGLPSDRFFAERPEGSVSTLKIQRTQQEDSAVYLCASSQGLASDTQYFGPGTRLTVL.